The clone carrying this TCR beta chain is labeled medium-sized. The data belong to a study of blood T cell repertoires in COVID-19. Study-wide background: Both acute and convalescent COVID-19 samples were obtained from the United States, Italy and Spain. The cDNA or gDNA used as material had been derived from T cells, B-cell-depleted T cells, or PBMCs.

Sequencing was performed with immunoSEQ multiplex PCR; in TCRdb, only in-frame clones are kept and a portion is missing. The table lists tens of thousands of clones, 80% of them singletons. Per germline, CDR1 MDHEN and CDR2 SYDVKM. The CDR3 loop spans 14 amino acids. V lost 7 bases to trimming and J lost 4 bases; unmatched junction nucleotides: 9. This chain uses TRBV28 with TRBJ2-7; 8 bases line up with TRBD2. The sample was peripheral blood. The TCR sequence derives from a man in his 60s with active COVID-19. The CDR3 sequence is CASTPTSGTYEQYF. The CDR3 region has the DNA TGTGCCAGCACACCAACTAGCGGAACTTACGAGCAGTACTTC.